Below are 24 T cell receptor beta chains sequenced from a single sample in a study of regulatory and conventional T cells in RAG deficiency. Genomic DNA came from blood regulatory T cells gated CD4+ CD25-high CD127-low. Clones were sequenced by immunoSEQ multiplex PCR, and TCRdb holds only the in-frame ones, with some missing. This sample has tens of thousands of clones; 90% to 95% occur once, and the top ten carry around 0.82%. This sample also appeared in a second study, on regulatory T cells. In that study: Amplification used 52 TRBV primers and 13 TRBJ primers.

Sequencing was done on a sample of Tregs sorted from blood. The receptors shown here come from a human donor in good health.

This clone was recorded only once. The chain uses TRBV28 and TRBJ2-7; D gene uncertain. Germline V gene sequence: CDR1 MDHEN, CDR2 SYDVKM. V was clipped by 0 bases and J by 1 base, with 7 bases between them. This CDR3 spans 14 amino acids. The CDR3 sequence: CASSLWLGSYEQYF. DNA for the CDR3: TGTGCCAGCAGTTTATGGCTCGGTTCCTACGAGCAGTACTTC.

The chain links TRBV11-1 to TRBJ2-7, with TRBD2 as a possible D gene (5 bases). The CDR3 runs to 13 residues. CDR1 is SGHAT and CDR2 is FQDESV in the germline V gene (reference sequence). Trimming took off 6 bases at V and 2 bases at J, with 11 bases between the two ends. CDR3 in DNA: TGTGCCAGCAGACTAGTCGGGACCTACGAGCAGTACTTC. This gives the protein CASRLVGTYEQYF.

The chain has TRBV7-3 and TRBJ2-2; D possibly uses TRBD1 or TRBD2 (5 bases each). CDR1 is SGHTA, CDR2 FQGTGA, per germline. Trimming pared 5 bases from V and 4 bases from J, leaving 14 bases between. The CDR3 has 15 amino acids. CDR3 loop: CASSPQTGRTGELFF. CDR3 sequence (DNA): TGTGCCAGCAGCCCACAGACGGGACGCACCGGGGAGCTGTTTTTT.

This rearrangement joins TRBV29-1 to TRBJ1-6, with D maybe TRBD1 (6 bases). Trimming removed 5 bases at V and 10 bases at J, with 15 bases between. CDR1 and CDR2 from the germline V gene are SQVTM and ANQGSEA. The length of the CDR3 is 13 residues. This CDR3 is CSVQRQAGSPLHF. DNA for the CDR3: TGCAGCGTTCAAAGACAGGCTGGGTCACCCCTCCACTTT.

In DNA form, the CDR3 reads TGTGCCACAATCGGACAGGTTAATTCACCCCTCCACTTT. This gives the protein CATIGQVNSPLHF. The chain links TRBV10-3 to TRBJ1-6; 7 nucleotides agree with TRBD1. Germline CDR1 is ENHRY and CDR2 is SYGVKD. The length of the CDR3 is 13 residues. The junction had 6 bases not matched to a gene; V was cut back by 10 bases and J by 6 bases.

This clone was seen just once. This chain uses TRBV6-1 with TRBJ1-3; 7 bases align to TRBD1. Losses at the gene ends were 6 bases for V and 6 bases for J; bases not matched to a gene: 8. The CDR3 totals 14 residues. Per the germline V gene, CDR1 is MNHNS and CDR2 is SASEGT. In DNA form, the CDR3 reads TGTGCCAGCAGAGGGACAGCTCAACAAAACACCATATATTTT. Translation gives CASRGTAQQNTIYF.

The chain combines TRBV5-5 with TRBJ1-1, with D hard to call. The CDR3 is made up of 14 amino acids. Trimming took 2 bases from V and 1 from J, leaving 9 bases between them. Germline CDR1 and CDR2: SGHKS and YYEKEE (reference sequence). The CDR3 loop reads CASSFRVSNTEAFF. Here the CDR3 DNA reads TGTGCCAGCAGCTTTCGGGTCTCGAACACTGAAGCTTTCTTT.

This chain's CDR3 is CASTEGQGASYTF. The CDR3 nucleotides read TGTGCCAGCACCGAGGGACAGGGGGCTAGCTACACCTTC. This chain joins TRBV2 and TRBJ1-2; 12 bases align to TRBD1. The junction had 6 bases not matched to a gene; V was cut back by 7 bases and J by 9 bases. The CDR3 has 13 residues. Germline CDR1 and CDR2: SNHLY and FYNNEI. The full variable domain, with the rest looked up from reference TRBV2 and TRBJ1-2, is EPEVTQTPSHQVTQMGQEVILRCVPISNHLYFYWYRQILGQKVEFLVSFYNNEISEKSEIFDDQFSVERPDGSNFTLKIRSTKLEDSAMYFCASTEGQGASYTFGSGTRLTVV.

The chain recombines TRBV7-2 with TRBJ2-3; D perhaps matches TRBD1 (5 bases). V was trimmed by 2 bases and J by 0 bases, leaving 12 bases between them. The CDR3 runs to 16 residues. Germline assignment: CDR1 SGHTA and CDR2 FQGNSA. The CDR3 DNA is TGTGCCAGCAGCTTATGGCAGGGTCCTAGCACAGATACGCAGTATTTT. Translated, it gives CASSLWQGPSTDTQYF.

This rearrangement joins TRBV2 to TRBJ2-3; D gene ambiguous. This CDR3 contains 11 residues. Germline CDR1 SNHLY, CDR2 FYNNEI. V was cut by 10 bases and J by 1 base, with 6 bases left in between. The CDR3 sequence: CATSGTDTQYF. The CDR3 DNA sequence: TGTGCCACCTCGGGCACAGATACGCAGTATTTT. The full variable domain, with the rest looked up from reference TRBV2 and TRBJ2-3, is EPEVTQTPSHQVTQMGQEVILRCVPISNHLYFYWYRQILGQKVEFLVSFYNNEISEKSEIFDDQFSVERPDGSNFTLKIRSTKLEDSAMYFCATSGTDTQYFGPGTRLTVL.

This clone was observed a handful of times. This chain joins TRBV9 and TRBJ2-5, with 13 nucleotides matching TRBD2. The ends lost 0 bases at V and 10 bases at J; junction bases unmatched: 12. Germline CDR1 and CDR2: SGDLS and YYNGEE. The CDR3 is 17 residues long. CDR3 nucleotide sequence: TGTGCCAGCAGCGTAGGACTAGCGGGGGGCCCGGGATCAGACCAGTACTTC. Its protein is CASSVGLAGGPGSDQYF.

The rearrangement uses TRBV9 and TRBJ1-1; no definite D call. V dropped 0 bases and J dropped 8 bases, with 11 bases sitting between them. This CDR3 spans 13 amino acids. The germline gives CDR1 SGDLS, CDR2 YYNGEE. CDR3 in amino acids: CASSVDPGSEAFF. The CDR3 bases are TGTGCCAGCAGCGTAGATCCGGGATCCGAAGCTTTCTTT.

The chain has TRBV4-1 and TRBJ2-7, with 8 bases fitting TRBD1. V gave up 5 bases and J gave up 3 bases; unmatched junction bases: 15. Germline assignment: CDR1 MGHRA and CDR2 YSYEKL. The CDR3 is 17 residues long. DNA of the CDR3: TGCGCCAGCAGCAGGGGACAGGCTCAACCTAACGACTACGAGCAGTACTTC. Its protein is CASSRGQAQPNDYEQYF.

This rearrangement joins TRBV6-6 to TRBJ2-6; D may match TRBD1 or TRBD2 (6 bases each). This CDR3 comprises 15 residues. Germline lookup yields CDR1 MNHNY and CDR2 SVGAGI (reference sequence). V gave up 5 bases and J gave up 8 bases, with 16 bases separating them. CDR3 residues: CASSPDRRVSNVLTF. CDR3 in DNA: TGTGCCAGCAGTCCCGACAGGAGGGTATCCAACGTCCTGACTTTC.

The rearrangement uses TRBV7-2 and TRBJ2-2; the D gene could be TRBD1 or TRBD2 (5 bases each). The CDR3 length is 16 residues. Per the germline V gene, CDR1 is SGHTA and CDR2 is FQGNSA. V gave up 2 bases and J gave up 5 bases, with 15 bases separating them. The CDR3 region has the DNA TGTGCCAGCAGCTTACGGGGACGGTCCTTGACCGGGGAGCTGTTTTTT. Its protein product is CASSLRGRSLTGELFF.

The chain is built from TRBV30 and TRBJ1-6; 7 bases fit TRBD1. V gave up 4 bases and J gave up 7 bases; unmatched junction bases: 13. Per the germline V gene, CDR1 is GTSNPN and CDR2 is SVGIG (reference sequence). The CDR3 has 16 amino acids. The CDR3 protein is CAWTRGQTPINSPLHF. Here the CDR3 DNA reads TGTGCCTGGACCCGGGGACAGACTCCTATAAATTCACCCCTCCACTTT.

J is TRBJ1-1 and V is TRBV5-6, with D unclear. The CDR3 loop spans 12 amino acids. Per germline, CDR1 SGHDT and CDR2 YYEEEE. The V and J ends lost 1 base and 7 bases respectively, with 8 bases between them. The DNA for the CDR3 is TGTGCCAGCAGCTTGAGTGGGAATGAAGCTTTCTTT. It codes for CASSLSGNEAFF.

CDR3: CASGFGGVRAETQYF. CDR3 sequence (DNA): TGTGCTAGTGGTTTTGGAGGGGTGCGGGCAGAGACCCAGTACTTC. The rearrangement uses TRBV12-5 and TRBJ2-5; weak D call: TRBD2 (6 bases). Germline V gene data show CDR1 as LGHNT and CDR2 as FRNRAP. The CDR3 covers 15 residues. V was cut by 3 bases and J by 4 bases, with 15 bases left in between.

This chain joins TRBV6-4 and TRBJ1-5; D not resolved. Trimming cost V 2 bases and J 7 bases, with 12 bases left between them. The CDR3 extends over 14 amino acids. Germline CDR1 MRHNA, CDR2 SNTAGT. CDR3 sequence reads: CASSDEPMGQPQHF. CDR3 DNA sequence: TGTGCCAGCAGTGACGAACCTATGGGCCAGCCCCAGCATTTT.

The table lists this clone with a count of one. The chain carries TRBV2 and TRBJ2-3; 7 positions match TRBD1. The ends lost 6 bases at V and 4 bases at J; junction bases unmatched: 7. The CDR3 covers 14 residues. The germline CDR1 and CDR2 sequences are SNHLY and FYNNEI. The CDR3 DNA sequence: TGTGCCAGCAGCTGGGGGACAGCTGCAGATACGCAGTATTTT. It translates to CASSWGTAADTQYF.

The chain uses TRBV14 and TRBJ2-3; D uncertain. The CDR3 has 12 residues. Germline V gives CDR1 SGHDN, CDR2 FVKESK. V was pared by 1 base and J by 7 bases, with 6 bases between. The chain's CDR3 is CASSQVLHTQYF. CDR3 nucleotides: TGTGCCAGCAGCCAAGTGCTCCATACGCAGTATTTT.

This chain joins TRBV7-3 and TRBJ2-7; 9 nucleotides line up with TRBD1. The germline gives CDR1 SGHTA, CDR2 FQGTGA. This CDR3 region has 16 residues. The junction had 12 bases not matched to a gene; V was cut back by 4 bases and J by 5 bases. The CDR3 loop reads CASSYGVGTGQDEQYF. The CDR3 DNA follows: TGTGCCAGCAGCTACGGTGTAGGGACAGGGCAGGACGAGCAGTACTTC.

The J gene is TRBJ1-5, the V gene TRBV2; TRBD1 is a possible D gene (6 bases). Germline assignment: CDR1 SNHLY and CDR2 FYNNEI. The CDR3 has 16 residues. Deletions cut 6 bases from V and 0 bases from J, with 15 bases between. CDR3 DNA: TGTGCCAGCAGACCCTGGGGGGGGCATAGCAATCAGCCCCAGCATTTT. This encodes CASRPWGGHSNQPQHF.

This clone was counted a single time. The chain joins TRBV4-1 to TRBJ2-2; 9 nucleotides agree with TRBD1. The CDR3 loop spans 17 amino acids. V gave up 5 bases and J gave up 0 bases; unmatched junction bases: 7. Germline V lookup: CDR1 MGHRA, CDR2 YSYEKL. CDR3 bases: TGCGCCAGCAGCGGAAGTAACAGGGGGCCGAACACCGGGGAGCTGTTTTTT. Translation gives CASSGSNRGPNTGELFF.